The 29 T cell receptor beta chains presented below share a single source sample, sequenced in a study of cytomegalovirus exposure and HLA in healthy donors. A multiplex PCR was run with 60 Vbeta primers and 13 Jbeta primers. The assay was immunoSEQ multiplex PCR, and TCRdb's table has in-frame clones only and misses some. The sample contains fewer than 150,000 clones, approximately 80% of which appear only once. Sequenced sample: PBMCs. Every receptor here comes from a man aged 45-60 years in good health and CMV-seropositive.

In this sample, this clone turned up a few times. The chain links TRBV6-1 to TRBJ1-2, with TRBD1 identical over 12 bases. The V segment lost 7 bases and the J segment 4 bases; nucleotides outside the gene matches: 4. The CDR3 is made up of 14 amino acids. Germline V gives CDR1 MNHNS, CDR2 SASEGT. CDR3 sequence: CASMGQGAVYGYTF. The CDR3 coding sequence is TGTGCCAGCATGGGACAGGGGGCCGTCTATGGCTACACCTTC.

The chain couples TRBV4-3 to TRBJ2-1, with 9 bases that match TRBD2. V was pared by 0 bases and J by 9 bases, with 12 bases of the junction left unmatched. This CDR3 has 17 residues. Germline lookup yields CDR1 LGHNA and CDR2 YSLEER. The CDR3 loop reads CASSQEVDGGRAGEQFF. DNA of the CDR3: TGCGCCAGCAGCCAAGAAGTAGATGGCGGGAGGGCCGGTGAGCAGTTCTTC.

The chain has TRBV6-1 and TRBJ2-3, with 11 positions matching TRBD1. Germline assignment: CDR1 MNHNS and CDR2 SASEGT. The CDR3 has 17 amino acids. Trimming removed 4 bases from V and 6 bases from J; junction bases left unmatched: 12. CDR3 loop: CASSVHSGQGARDTQYF. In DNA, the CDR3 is TGTGCCAGCAGTGTTCACTCCGGACAGGGGGCAAGGGATACGCAGTATTTT.

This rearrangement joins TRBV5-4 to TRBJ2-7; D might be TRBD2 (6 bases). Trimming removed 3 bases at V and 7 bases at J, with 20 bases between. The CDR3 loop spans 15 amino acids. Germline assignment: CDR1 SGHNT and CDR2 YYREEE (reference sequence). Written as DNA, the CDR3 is TGTGCCAGCAGCTCCCGGGACTTACGACTCGGGGAGCAGTACTTC. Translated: CASSSRDLRLGEQYF.

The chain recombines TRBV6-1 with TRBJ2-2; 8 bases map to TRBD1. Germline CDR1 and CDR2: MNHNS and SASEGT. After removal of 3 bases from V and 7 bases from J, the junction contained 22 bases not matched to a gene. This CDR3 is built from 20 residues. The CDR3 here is CASSDTPQGAGMVGYGELFF. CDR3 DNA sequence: TGTGCCAGCAGTGACACGCCCCAGGGGGCAGGCATGGTGGGATACGGGGAGCTGTTTTTT.

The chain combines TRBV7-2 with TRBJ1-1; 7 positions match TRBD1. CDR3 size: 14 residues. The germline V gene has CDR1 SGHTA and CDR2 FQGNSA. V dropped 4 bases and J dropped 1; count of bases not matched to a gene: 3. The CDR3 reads CASSSDRANTEAFF. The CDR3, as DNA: TGTGCCAGCAGCTCCGACAGGGCGAACACTGAAGCTTTCTTT. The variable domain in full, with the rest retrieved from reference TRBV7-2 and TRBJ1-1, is GAGVSQSPSNKVTEKGKDVELRCDPISGHTALYWYRQSLGQGLEFLIYFQGNSAPDKSGLPSDRFSAERTGGSVSTLTIQRTQQEDSAVYLCASSSDRANTEAFFGQGTRLTVV.

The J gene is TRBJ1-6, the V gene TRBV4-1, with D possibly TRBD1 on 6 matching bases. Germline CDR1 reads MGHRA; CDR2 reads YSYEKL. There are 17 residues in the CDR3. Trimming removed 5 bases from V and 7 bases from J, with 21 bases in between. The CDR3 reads CASSARLGGAENSPLHF. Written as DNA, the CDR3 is TGCGCCAGCAGCGCCCGACTTGGGGGGGCCGAGAATTCACCCCTCCACTTT.

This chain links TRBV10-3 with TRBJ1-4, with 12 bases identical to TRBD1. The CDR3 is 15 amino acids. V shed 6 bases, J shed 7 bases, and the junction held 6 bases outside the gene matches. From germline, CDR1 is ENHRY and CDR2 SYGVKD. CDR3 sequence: CAIRRDRGLSEKLFF. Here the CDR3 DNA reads TGTGCCATCAGGAGGGACAGGGGGCTAAGTGAAAAACTGTTTTTT.

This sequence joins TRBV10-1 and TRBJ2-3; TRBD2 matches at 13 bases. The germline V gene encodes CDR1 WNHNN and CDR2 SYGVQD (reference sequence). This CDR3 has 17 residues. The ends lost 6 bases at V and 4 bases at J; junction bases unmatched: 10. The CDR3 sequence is CASRPPGLAGVSDTQYF. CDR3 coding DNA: TGCGCCAGCAGACCTCCAGGACTAGCGGGAGTGTCAGATACGCAGTATTTT.

The CDR3 coding sequence is TGTGCCAGCATAGGGGGCAGTCGTTACGAGCAGTACTTC. Translating it yields CASIGGSRYEQYF. The gene calls are TRBV6-5 and TRBJ2-7, with 7 nucleotides matching TRBD1. V was pared by 7 bases and J by 4 bases, with 7 bases of the junction left unmatched. The CDR3 has 13 residues. The V gene's germline CDR1 is MNHEY and CDR2 SVGAGI.

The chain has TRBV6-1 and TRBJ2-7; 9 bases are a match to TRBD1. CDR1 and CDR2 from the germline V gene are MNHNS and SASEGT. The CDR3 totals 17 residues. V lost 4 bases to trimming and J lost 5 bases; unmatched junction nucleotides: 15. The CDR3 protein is CASSGERGTGRPDEQYF. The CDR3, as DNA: TGTGCCAGCAGTGGAGAACGTGGGACAGGGCGCCCCGACGAGCAGTACTTC.

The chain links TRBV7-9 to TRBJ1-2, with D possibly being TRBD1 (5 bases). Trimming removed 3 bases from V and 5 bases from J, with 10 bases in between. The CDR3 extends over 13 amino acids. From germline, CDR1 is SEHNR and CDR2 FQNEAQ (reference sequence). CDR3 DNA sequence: TGTGCCAGCAGCTTTTCGACAGAGTATGGCTACACCTTC. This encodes CASSFSTEYGYTF.

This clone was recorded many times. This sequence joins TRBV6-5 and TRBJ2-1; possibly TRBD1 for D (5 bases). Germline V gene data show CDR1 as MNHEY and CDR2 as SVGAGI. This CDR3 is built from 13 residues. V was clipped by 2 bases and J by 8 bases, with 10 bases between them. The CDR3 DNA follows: TGTGCCAGCAGTTACACAGCCAGGGATGAGCAGTTCTTC. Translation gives CASSYTARDEQFF.

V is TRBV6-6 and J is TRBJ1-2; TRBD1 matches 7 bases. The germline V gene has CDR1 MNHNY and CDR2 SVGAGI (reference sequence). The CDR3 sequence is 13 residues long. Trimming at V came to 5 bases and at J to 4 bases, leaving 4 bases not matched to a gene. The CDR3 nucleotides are TGTGCCAGCAGTCCGAGGGACAGCTATGGCTACACCTTC. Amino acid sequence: CASSPRDSYGYTF.

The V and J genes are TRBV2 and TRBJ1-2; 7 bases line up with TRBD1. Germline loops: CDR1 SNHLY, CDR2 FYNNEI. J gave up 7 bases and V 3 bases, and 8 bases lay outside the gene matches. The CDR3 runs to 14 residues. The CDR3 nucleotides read TGTGCCAGCAGTGACGAAAGGGGGCGAAGTGGCTACACCTTC. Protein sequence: CASSDERGRSGYTF. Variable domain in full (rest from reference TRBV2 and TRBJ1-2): EPEVTQTPSHQVTQMGQEVILRCVPISNHLYFYWYRQILGQKVEFLVSFYNNEISEKSEIFDDQFSVERPDGSNFTLKIRSTKLEDSAMYFCASSDERGRSGYTFGSGTRLTVV.

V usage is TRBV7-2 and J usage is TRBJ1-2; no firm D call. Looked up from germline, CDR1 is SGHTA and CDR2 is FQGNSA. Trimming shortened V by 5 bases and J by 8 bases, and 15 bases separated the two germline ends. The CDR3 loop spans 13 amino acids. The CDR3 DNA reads TGTGCCAGCAGCCCGGGGAGGACGAGGGGCTACACCTTC. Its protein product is CASSPGRTRGYTF.

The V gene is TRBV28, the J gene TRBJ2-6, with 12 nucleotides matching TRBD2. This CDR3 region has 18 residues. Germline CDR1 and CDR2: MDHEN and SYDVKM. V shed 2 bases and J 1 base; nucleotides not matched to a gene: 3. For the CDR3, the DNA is TGTGCCAGCAGTTTACAACTAGCGGGAGGATCTGGGGCCAACGTCCTGACTTTC. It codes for CASSLQLAGGSGANVLTF.

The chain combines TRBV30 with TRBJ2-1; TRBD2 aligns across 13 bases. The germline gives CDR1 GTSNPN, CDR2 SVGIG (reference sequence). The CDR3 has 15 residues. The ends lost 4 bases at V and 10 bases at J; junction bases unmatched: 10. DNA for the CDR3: TGTGCCTGGAACTCCGGACTAGCGGGGGTAAGGGAGCAGTTCTTC. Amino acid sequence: CAWNSGLAGVREQFF. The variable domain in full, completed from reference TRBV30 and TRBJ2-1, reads SQTIHQWPATLVQPVGSPLSLECTVEGTSNPNLYWYRQAAGRGLQLLFYSVGIGQISSEVPQNLSASRPQDRQFILSSKKLLLSDSGFYLCAWNSGLAGVREQFFGPGTRLTVL.

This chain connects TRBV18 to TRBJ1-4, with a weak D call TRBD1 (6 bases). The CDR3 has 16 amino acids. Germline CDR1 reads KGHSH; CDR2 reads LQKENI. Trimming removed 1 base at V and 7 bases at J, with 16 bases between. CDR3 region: CASSPLKTVGGEKLFF. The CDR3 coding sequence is TGTGCCAGCTCACCACTGAAGACAGTAGGGGGTGAAAAACTGTTTTTT.

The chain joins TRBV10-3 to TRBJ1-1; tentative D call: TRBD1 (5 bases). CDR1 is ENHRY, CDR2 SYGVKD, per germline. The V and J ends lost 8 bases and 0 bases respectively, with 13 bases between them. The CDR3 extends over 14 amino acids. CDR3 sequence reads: CAIGREGMNTEAFF. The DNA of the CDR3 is TGTGCCATCGGCAGGGAGGGAATGAACACTGAAGCTTTCTTT.

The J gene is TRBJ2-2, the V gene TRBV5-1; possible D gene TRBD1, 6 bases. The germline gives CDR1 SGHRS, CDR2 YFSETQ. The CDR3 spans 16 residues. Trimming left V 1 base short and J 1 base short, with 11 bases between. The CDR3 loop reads CASSLWGHQNTGELFF. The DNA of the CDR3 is TGCGCCAGCAGCTTGTGGGGACACCAGAACACCGGGGAGCTGTTTTTT. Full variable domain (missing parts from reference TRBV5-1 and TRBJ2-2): KAGVTQTPRYLIKTRGQQVTLSCSPISGHRSVSWYQQTPGQGLQFLFEYFSETQRNKGNFPGRFSGRQFSNSRSEMNVSTLELGDSALYLCASSLWGHQNTGELFFGEGSRLTVL.

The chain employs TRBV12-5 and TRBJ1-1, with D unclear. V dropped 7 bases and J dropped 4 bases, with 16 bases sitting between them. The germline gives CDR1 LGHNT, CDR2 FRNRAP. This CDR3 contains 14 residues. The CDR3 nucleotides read TGTGCTAGTGTAGGAGGGATGTTGGGCACTGAAGCTTTCTTT. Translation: CASVGGMLGTEAFF.

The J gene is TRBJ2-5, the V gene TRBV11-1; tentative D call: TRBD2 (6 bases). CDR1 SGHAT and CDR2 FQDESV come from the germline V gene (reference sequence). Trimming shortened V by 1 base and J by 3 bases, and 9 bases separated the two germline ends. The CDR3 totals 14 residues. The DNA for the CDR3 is TGTGCCAGCAGCTTAGTGACTAGAAAAGAGACCCAGTACTTC. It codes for CASSLVTRKETQYF. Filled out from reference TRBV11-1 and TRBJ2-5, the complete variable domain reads EAEVAQSPRYKITEKSQAVAFWCDPISGHATLYWYRQILGQGPELLVQFQDESVVDDSQLPKDRFSAERLKGVDSTLKIQPAELGDSAMYLCASSLVTRKETQYFGPGTRLLVL.

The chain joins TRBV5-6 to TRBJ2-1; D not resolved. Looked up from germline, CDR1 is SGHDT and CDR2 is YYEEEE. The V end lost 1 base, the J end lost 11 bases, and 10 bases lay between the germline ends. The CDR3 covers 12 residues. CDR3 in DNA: TGTGCCAGCAGCTTGACGTGGGCAAAGCAGTTCTTC. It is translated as CASSLTWAKQFF.

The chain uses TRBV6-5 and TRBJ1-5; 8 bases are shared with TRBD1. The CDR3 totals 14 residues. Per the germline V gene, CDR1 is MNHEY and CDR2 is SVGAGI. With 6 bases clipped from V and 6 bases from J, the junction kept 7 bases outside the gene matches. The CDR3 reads CASSPTGGIQPQHF. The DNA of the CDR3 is TGTGCCAGCAGCCCAACAGGGGGAATTCAGCCCCAGCATTTT.

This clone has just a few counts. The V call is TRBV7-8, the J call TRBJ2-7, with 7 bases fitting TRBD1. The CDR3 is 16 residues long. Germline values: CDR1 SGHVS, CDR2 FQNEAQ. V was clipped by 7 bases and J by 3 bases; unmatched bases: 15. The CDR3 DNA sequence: TGTGCCAGCACCCCCCCCCTCCGGGACAGTAACTACGAGCAGTACTTC. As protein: CASTPPLRDSNYEQYF. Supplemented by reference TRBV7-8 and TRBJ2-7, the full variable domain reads GAGVSQSPRYKVAKRGQDVALRCDPISGHVSLFWYQQALGQGPEFLTYFQNEAQLDKSGLPSDRFFAERPEGSVSTLKIQRTQQEDSAVYLCASTPPLRDSNYEQYFGPGTRLTVT.

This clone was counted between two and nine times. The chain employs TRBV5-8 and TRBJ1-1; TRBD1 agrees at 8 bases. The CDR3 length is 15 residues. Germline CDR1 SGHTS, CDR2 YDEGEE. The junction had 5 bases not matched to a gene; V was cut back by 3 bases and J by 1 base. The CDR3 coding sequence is TGTGCCAGCAGCTGGGGGGACAGGCAGAACACTGAAGCTTTCTTT. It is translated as CASSWGDRQNTEAFF.

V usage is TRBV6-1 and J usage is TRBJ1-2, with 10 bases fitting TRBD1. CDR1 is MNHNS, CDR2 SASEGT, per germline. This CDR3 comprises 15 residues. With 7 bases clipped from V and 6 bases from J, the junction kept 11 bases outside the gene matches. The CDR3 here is CASTMDRGSRNGYTF. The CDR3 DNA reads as TGTGCCAGCACTATGGACAGGGGGAGTCGTAATGGCTACACCTTC.

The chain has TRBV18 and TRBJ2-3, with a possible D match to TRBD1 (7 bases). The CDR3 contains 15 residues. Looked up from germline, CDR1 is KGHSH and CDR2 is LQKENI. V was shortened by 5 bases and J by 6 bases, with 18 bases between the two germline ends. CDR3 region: CASSLSGGHTDTQYF. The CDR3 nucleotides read TGTGCCAGCTCATTATCAGGGGGGCACACGGATACGCAGTATTTT.